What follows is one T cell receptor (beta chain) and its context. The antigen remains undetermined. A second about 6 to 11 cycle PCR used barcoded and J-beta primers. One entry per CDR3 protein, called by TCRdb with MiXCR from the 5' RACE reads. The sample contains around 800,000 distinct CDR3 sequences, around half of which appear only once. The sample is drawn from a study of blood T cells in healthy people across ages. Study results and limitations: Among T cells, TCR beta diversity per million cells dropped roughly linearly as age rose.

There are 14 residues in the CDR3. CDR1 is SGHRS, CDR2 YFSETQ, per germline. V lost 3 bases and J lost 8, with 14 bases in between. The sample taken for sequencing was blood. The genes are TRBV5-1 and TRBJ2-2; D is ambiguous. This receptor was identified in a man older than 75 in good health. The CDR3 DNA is TGCGCCAGCAGCTGGAATGTGGGCAAGGGGGAGCTGTTTTTT. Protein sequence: CASSWNVGKGELFF.